The clone carrying this T cell receptor beta chain was recorded many times. Amplification of the TCR beta CDR3 regions used RNA transcripts (as template). Investigators did first-round RT-PCR with HTBI primers, then second-round multiplex PCR. TCRdb reprocessed the multiplex PCR reads via MiXCR and lists one record per CDR3 protein. The sample records a few hundred thousand distinct CDR3 sequences, around 18% being singletons. Ophthalmopathy donors showed moderate-to-severe activity, CAS ≥3, NOSPECS ≥4 and a duration under 3 months. PBMCs had their origin in fresh peripheral blood (roughly 11 ml). The data belong to a study of Graves' ophthalmopathy and Graves' hyperthyroidism. Sequencing used peripheral blood. This TCR derives from a woman aged 18-29 years with Graves' ophthalmopathy.

The CDR3 DNA follows: TGTGCCAGCAGCCCCTCCCCGGGGGATCTGCAGTACTTC. Translation: CASSPSPGDLQYF. The genes are TRBV7-9 and TRBJ2-7, with D maybe TRBD2 (6 bases). Germline-derived CDR1 and CDR2 are SEHNR and FQNEAQ (reference sequence). The V and J ends lost 5 bases and 9 bases respectively, with 17 bases between them. CDR3 length: 13 amino acids.